This paragraph covers one TCR beta chain sequence. The antigen remains undetermined. The data belong to a study of blood T cells in healthy people across ages. With a J-beta primer mix and a sample-barcoded 5' primer, a second PCR ran about 7 to 12 cycles. Tagging of each cDNA molecule was performed by a template-switch adaptor with 12 random nucleotides. TCRdb called the 5' RACE reads again in MiXCR, with one record for every CDR3 protein. The sample consists of approximately 690,000 distinct CDR3 sequences, around two fifths of them appearing once. Staff drew around 10 milliliters of peripheral blood from each donor. V lost 6 bases and J lost 0; bases outside the gene matches: 7. This CDR3 region has 16 residues. Germline V gene lookup returns CDR1 SGHTA and CDR2 FQGNSA. Notes on the study in general: In older individuals, TCR beta diversity per million T cells was lower, falling roughly linearly with age.

Material for sequencing was blood. The rearrangement joins TRBV7-2 to TRBJ1-3; 8 bases map to TRBD1. This TCR was sampled from an elderly man in good health. As DNA, the CDR3 is TGTGCCAGCAGTTTTACAGGGGGGGACTCTGGAAACACCATATATTTT. It translates to CASSFTGGDSGNTIYF.